A selection of T cell receptor beta chains follows, all from one sample in a study of CD8+CD57+ T cells in acquired aplastic anemia. MiXCR, run by TCRdb on the reads, gives a single entry per CDR3 protein. The sample includes some 410,000 distinct CDR3 sequences, 60% to 80% of them seen just once. Material for sequencing was sorted CD4+, CD8+, or CD8+CD57+ T cells (not recorded which) from PBMCs. These receptors were taken from a human donor in good health, serving as a control. Both conserved end residues are part of each CDR3. D genes are given only for firm matches. The size of a clone is reported for some rows only, either as once, few or many, or as a class for expanded clones.

j_call: TRBJ2-7; clone_size: .; d_call: .; v_call: TRBV12-3/TRBV12-4; cdr3_length: 13; cdr3_aa: CASSRAPADEQYF; cdr3_nt: TGTGCCAGCAGCCGCGCCCCCGCGGACGAGCAGTACTTC
j_call: TRBJ2-5; clone_size: .; d_call: TRBD2; v_call: TRBV7-2; cdr3_length: 14; cdr3_aa: CASSLTREGETQYF; cdr3_nt: TGTGCCAGCAGCTTAACTCGGGAGGGCGAGACCCAGTACTTC
j_call: TRBJ2-7; clone_size: .; d_call: .; v_call: TRBV5-1; cdr3_length: 14; cdr3_aa: CASSWADFSYEQYF; cdr3_nt: TGCGCCAGCAGCTGGGCGGACTTCTCCTACGAGCAGTACTTC
j_call: TRBJ2-5; clone_size: few; d_call: TRBD2; v_call: TRBV9; cdr3_length: 15; cdr3_aa: CASSPSGGAGETRYF; cdr3_nt: TGTGCCAGCTCACCCAGCGGGGGGGCCGGAGAGACCCGGTACTTC
j_call: TRBJ1-2; clone_size: .; d_call: .; v_call: TRBV7-9; cdr3_length: 14; cdr3_aa: CASTLIDGNYGYTF; cdr3_nt: TGCGCCAGCACCCTTATCGACGGAAACTATGGCTACACCTTC
j_call: TRBJ2-7; clone_size: .; d_call: .; v_call: TRBV6-1; cdr3_length: 13; cdr3_aa: CASTTGTTYEEYF; cdr3_nt: TGTGCCAGCACCACGGGCACAACCTACGAGGAGTACTTC
j_call: TRBJ1-2; clone_size: few; d_call: .; v_call: TRBV9; cdr3_length: 15; cdr3_aa: CASSVVQPGNYGYTF; cdr3_nt: TGTGCCAGCAGCGTTGTGCAGCCAGGAAACTATGGCTACACCTTC
j_call: TRBJ2-1; clone_size: .; d_call: .; v_call: TRBV20-1; cdr3_length: 9; cdr3_aa: CSARGEQFF; cdr3_nt: TGCAGTGCTAGAGGAGAGCAGTTCTTC
j_call: TRBJ1-2; clone_size: few; d_call: .; v_call: TRBV25-1; cdr3_length: 13; cdr3_aa: CASSEGHSYGYTF; cdr3_nt: TGTGCCAGCAGTGAAGGTCACAGCTATGGCTACACCTTC
j_call: TRBJ2-3; clone_size: .; d_call: .; v_call: TRBV7-2; cdr3_length: 16; cdr3_aa: CASSLNGRVKGAPQYF; cdr3_nt: TGTGCCAGCAGCTTAAACGGAAGGGTCAAAGGAGCACCCCAGTATTTT
j_call: TRBJ1-1; clone_size: .; d_call: .; v_call: TRBV7-3; cdr3_length: 13; cdr3_aa: CASSPTGESEAFF; cdr3_nt: TGTGCCAGCAGCCCGACGGGGGAGAGTGAAGCTTTCTTT
j_call: TRBJ1-4; clone_size: .; d_call: .; v_call: TRBV9; cdr3_length: 15; cdr3_aa: CASSVLDLNTEALFF; cdr3_nt: TGTGCCAGCAGCGTATTAGACTTGAACACTGAAGCTTTGTTTTTT
j_call: TRBJ2-3; clone_size: many; d_call: .; v_call: TRBV7-2; cdr3_length: 16; cdr3_aa: CASTSDRFSSTDTQYF; cdr3_nt: TGTGCCAGCACAAGTGACAGATTCTCGAGCACAGATACGCAGTATTTT
j_call: TRBJ2-2; clone_size: many; d_call: .; v_call: TRBV9; cdr3_length: 14; cdr3_aa: CASSVGRAPGELFF; cdr3_nt: TGTGCCAGCAGCGTAGGGCGGGCGCCCGGGGAGCTGTTTTTT
j_call: TRBJ1-1; clone_size: many; d_call: TRBD1; v_call: TRBV12-3/TRBV12-4; cdr3_length: 14; cdr3_aa: CASSLRQGSTEAFF; cdr3_nt: TGTGCCAGCAGTTTACGACAGGGGTCCACTGAAGCTTTCTTT
j_call: TRBJ2-2; clone_size: .; d_call: TRBD2; v_call: TRBV7-7; cdr3_length: 15; cdr3_aa: CASSLTFGGAQETFF; cdr3_nt: TGTGCTAGCAGCTTAACGTTCGGGGGGGCACAAGAGACGTTTTTT
j_call: TRBJ2-1; clone_size: .; d_call: TRBD2; v_call: TRBV7-6; cdr3_length: 15; cdr3_aa: CASSLGAGGAYEQFF; cdr3_nt: TGTGCCAGCAGCTTAGGAGCGGGGGGAGCCTACGAGCAGTTCTTC
j_call: TRBJ1-1; clone_size: .; d_call: .; v_call: TRBV7-2; cdr3_length: 14; cdr3_aa: CASSSDREDKEAFF; cdr3_nt: TGTGCCAGCAGCTCAGACAGAGAGGACAAAGAAGCTTTCTTT
j_call: TRBJ2-7; clone_size: once; d_call: TRBD1; v_call: TRBV9; cdr3_length: 15; cdr3_aa: CASSARTGAIYEQYF; cdr3_nt: TGTGCCAGCAGCGCTCGAACAGGGGCGATTTACGAGCAGTACTTC
j_call: TRBJ1-1; clone_size: .; d_call: TRBD1; v_call: TRBV4-1; cdr3_length: 15; cdr3_aa: CASSLGTATNTEAFF; cdr3_nt: TGCGCCAGCAGCTTAGGGACAGCAACGAACACTGAAGCTTTCTTT
j_call: TRBJ1-5; clone_size: .; d_call: .; v_call: TRBV7-9; cdr3_length: 14; cdr3_aa: CASSLRRNSGNTQF; cdr3_nt: TGTGCCAGCAGCCTACGCCGGAACTCTGGAAACACCCAATTT
j_call: TRBJ2-6; clone_size: .; d_call: TRBD1; v_call: TRBV25-1; cdr3_length: 18; cdr3_aa: CASSDLRDRGTGANVLTF; cdr3_nt: TGTGCCAGCAGTGATTTACGGGACAGGGGCACTGGGGCCAACGTCCTGACTTTC
j_call: TRBJ2-2; clone_size: .; d_call: .; v_call: TRBV9; cdr3_length: 15; cdr3_aa: CASSVSGPVYEQLFF; cdr3_nt: TGTGCCAGCAGCGTTTCGGGACCAGTCTACGAGCAGTTGTTCTTT
j_call: TRBJ2-7; clone_size: .; d_call: TRBD2; v_call: TRBV19; cdr3_length: 13; cdr3_aa: CASSTGTSNEQYF; cdr3_nt: TGTGCCAGTAGTACCGGGACTAGCAACGAGCAGTACTTC
j_call: TRBJ2-7; clone_size: .; d_call: TRBD1; v_call: TRBV19; cdr3_length: 16; cdr3_aa: CASSTETGGRSGELYF; cdr3_nt: TGTGCCAGTAGTACCGAGACAGGGGGGAGGTCCGGGGAGCTGTATTTC
j_call: TRBJ2-5; clone_size: once; d_call: .; v_call: TRBV9; cdr3_length: 15; cdr3_aa: CASSPAMGLGETQYF; cdr3_nt: TGTGCCAGCAGCCCAGCTATGGGTCTAGGTGAGACCCAGTACTTC
j_call: TRBJ1-1; clone_size: .; d_call: .; v_call: TRBV5-8; cdr3_length: 14; cdr3_aa: CASSLATRNTEAFF; cdr3_nt: TGTGCCAGCAGCCTCGCCACGCGGAACACTGAAGCTTTCTTT
j_call: TRBJ2-5; clone_size: many; d_call: .; v_call: TRBV7-7; cdr3_length: 14; cdr3_aa: CASSLDRSQETQYF; cdr3_nt: TGTGCCAGCAGCTTAGACAGATCACAAGAGACCCAGTACTTC
j_call: TRBJ2-3; clone_size: .; d_call: TRBD1; v_call: TRBV7-6; cdr3_length: 13; cdr3_aa: CASSQTGPDTQYF; cdr3_nt: TGTGCCAGCAGTCAGACAGGGCCAGATACGCAGTATTTT
j_call: TRBJ2-2; clone_size: .; d_call: .; v_call: TRBV6-1; cdr3_length: 17; cdr3_aa: CASSPDHGGQNTGELFF; cdr3_nt: TGTGCCAGCTCACCCGACCACGGGGGTCAGAACACCGGGGAGCTGTTTTTT
j_call: TRBJ1-2; clone_size: .; d_call: .; v_call: TRBV5-1; cdr3_length: 13; cdr3_aa: CASSLDRDSFYTF; cdr3_nt: TGCGCCAGCAGCTTGGACAGGGACTCTTTCTACACCTTC
j_call: TRBJ2-3; clone_size: many; d_call: .; v_call: TRBV20-1; cdr3_length: 12; cdr3_aa: CGPGTTTDTQYF; cdr3_nt: TGCGGACCCGGGACAACCACAGATACGCAGTATTTT
j_call: TRBJ2-3; clone_size: many; d_call: .; v_call: TRBV5-6; cdr3_length: 15; cdr3_aa: CASSLGQLPTDTQYF; cdr3_nt: TGTGCCAGCAGCCTTGGACAGCTACCCACAGATACGCAGTATTTT
j_call: TRBJ1-2; clone_size: .; d_call: .; v_call: TRBV11-2; cdr3_length: 14; cdr3_aa: CATSLSGRDYGYTF; cdr3_nt: TGTGCCACCAGCTTATCAGGCAGGGACTATGGCTACACCTTC
j_call: TRBJ1-2; clone_size: .; d_call: .; v_call: TRBV14; cdr3_length: 16; cdr3_aa: CASSHEVASGDNGYTF; cdr3_nt: TGTGCCAGCAGTCACGAAGTGGCCTCTGGGGACAACGGCTACACCTTC
j_call: TRBJ2-7; clone_size: .; d_call: TRBD1; v_call: TRBV20-1; cdr3_length: 14; cdr3_aa: CSARGQGDRYEQYF; cdr3_nt: TGCAGTGCTAGAGGACAGGGGGATCGCTACGAGCAGTACTTC
j_call: TRBJ2-2; clone_size: .; d_call: .; v_call: TRBV6-4; cdr3_length: 13; cdr3_aa: CASSEREDGELFF; cdr3_nt: TGTGCCAGCAGTGAGAGGGAAGACGGGGAGCTGTTTTTT
j_call: TRBJ1-1; clone_size: .; d_call: .; v_call: TRBV7-2; cdr3_length: 15; cdr3_aa: CASSFGGGVGTHEFF; cdr3_nt: TGTGCCAGCAGCTTCGGGGGAGGGGTCGGCACTCACGAGTTCTTT
j_call: TRBJ1-1; clone_size: .; d_call: .; v_call: TRBV2; cdr3_length: 15; cdr3_aa: CASSEIPDLNTEAFF; cdr3_nt: TGTGCCAGCAGCGAAATACCGGACCTAAACACTGAAGCTTTCTTT